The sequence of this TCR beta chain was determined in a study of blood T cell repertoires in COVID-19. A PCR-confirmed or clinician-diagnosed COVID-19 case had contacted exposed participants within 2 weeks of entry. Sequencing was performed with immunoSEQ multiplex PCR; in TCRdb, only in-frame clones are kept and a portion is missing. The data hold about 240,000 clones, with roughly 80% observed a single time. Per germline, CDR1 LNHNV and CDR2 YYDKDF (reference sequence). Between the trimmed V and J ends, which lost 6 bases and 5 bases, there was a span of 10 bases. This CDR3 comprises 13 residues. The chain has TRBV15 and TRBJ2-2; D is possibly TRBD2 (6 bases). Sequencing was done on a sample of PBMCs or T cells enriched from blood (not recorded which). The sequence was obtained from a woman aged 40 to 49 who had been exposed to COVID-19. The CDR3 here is CATRVGRTGELFF. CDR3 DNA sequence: TGTGCCACCAGGGTAGGGAGGACCGGGGAGCTGTTTTTT. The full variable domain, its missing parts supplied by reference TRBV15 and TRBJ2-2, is DAMVIQNPRYQVTQFGKPVTLSCSQTLNHNVMYWYQQKSSQAPKLLFHYYDKDFNNEADTPDNFQSRRPNTSFCFLDIRSPGLGDTAMYLCATRVGRTGELFFGEGSRLTVL.